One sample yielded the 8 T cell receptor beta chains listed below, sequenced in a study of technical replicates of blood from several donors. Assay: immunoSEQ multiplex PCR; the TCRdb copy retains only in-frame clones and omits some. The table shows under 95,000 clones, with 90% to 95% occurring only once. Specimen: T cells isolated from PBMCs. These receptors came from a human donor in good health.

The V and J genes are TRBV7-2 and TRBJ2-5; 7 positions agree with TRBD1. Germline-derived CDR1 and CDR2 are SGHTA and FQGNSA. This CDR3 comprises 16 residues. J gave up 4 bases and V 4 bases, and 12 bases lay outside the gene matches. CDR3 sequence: CASSWRGGASGETQYF. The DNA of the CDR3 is TGTGCCAGCAGCTGGAGAGGGGGCGCTTCGGGAGAGACCCAGTACTTC. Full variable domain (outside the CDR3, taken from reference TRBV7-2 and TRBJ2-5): GAGVSQSPSNKVTEKGKDVELRCDPISGHTALYWYRQSLGQGLEFLIYFQGNSAPDKSGLPSDRFSAERTGGSVSTLTIQRTQQEDSAVYLCASSWRGGASGETQYFGPGTRLLVL.

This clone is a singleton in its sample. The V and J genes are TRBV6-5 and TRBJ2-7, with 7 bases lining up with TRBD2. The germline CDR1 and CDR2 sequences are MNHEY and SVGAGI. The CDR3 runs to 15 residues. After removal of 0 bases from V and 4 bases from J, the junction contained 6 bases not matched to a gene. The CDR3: CASSYSIAGVYEQYF. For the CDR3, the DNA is TGTGCCAGCAGTTACTCGATCGCGGGAGTATACGAGCAGTACTTC.

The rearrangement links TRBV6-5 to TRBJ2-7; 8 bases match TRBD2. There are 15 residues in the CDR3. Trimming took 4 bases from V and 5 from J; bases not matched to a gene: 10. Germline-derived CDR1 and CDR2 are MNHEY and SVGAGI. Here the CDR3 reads CASSSSGSMSHEQYF. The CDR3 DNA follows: TGTGCCAGCAGTTCCAGCGGGAGTATGTCCCACGAGCAGTACTTC.

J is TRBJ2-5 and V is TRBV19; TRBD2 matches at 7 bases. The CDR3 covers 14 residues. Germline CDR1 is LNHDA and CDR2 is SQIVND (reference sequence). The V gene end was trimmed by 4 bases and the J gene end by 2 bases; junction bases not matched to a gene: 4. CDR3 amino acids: CASSRERGQETQYF. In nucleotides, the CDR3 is TGTGCCAGTAGTAGGGAGCGGGGACAAGAGACCCAGTACTTC.

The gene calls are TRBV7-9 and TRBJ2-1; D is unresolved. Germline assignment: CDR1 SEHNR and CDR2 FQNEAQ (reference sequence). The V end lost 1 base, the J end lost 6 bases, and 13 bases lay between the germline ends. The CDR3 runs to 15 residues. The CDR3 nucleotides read TGTGCCAGCAGCTTAGAAACGAAAGCAAGCAATGAGCAGTTCTTC. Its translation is CASSLETKASNEQFF.

CDR3 loop: CASAIRDTGELFF. DNA for the CDR3: TGTGCCAGCGCAATCAGGGACACCGGGGAGCTGTTTTTT. V usage is TRBV9 and J usage is TRBJ2-2; tentative D call: TRBD1 (5 bases). The CDR3 is 13 amino acids. V gave up 7 bases and J gave up 3 bases, with 10 bases separating them. CDR1 and CDR2 (germline): SGDLS, YYNGEE.

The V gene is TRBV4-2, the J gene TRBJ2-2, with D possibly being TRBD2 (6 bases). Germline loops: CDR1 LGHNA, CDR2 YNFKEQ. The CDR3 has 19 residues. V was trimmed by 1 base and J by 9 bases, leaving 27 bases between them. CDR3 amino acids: CASSQVFSSGRTTGRELFF. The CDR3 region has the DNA TGTGCCAGCAGCCAAGTTTTCTCTTCCGGGCGGACTACGGGGAGGGAGCTGTTTTTT.

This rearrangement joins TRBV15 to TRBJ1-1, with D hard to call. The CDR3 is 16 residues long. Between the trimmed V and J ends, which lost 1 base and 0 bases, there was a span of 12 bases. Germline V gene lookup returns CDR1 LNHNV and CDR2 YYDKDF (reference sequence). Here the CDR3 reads CATSRVRDYLNTEAFF. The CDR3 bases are TGTGCCACCAGCAGAGTACGAGACTATTTGAACACTGAAGCTTTCTTT.